This is a list of T cell receptor beta chains from one sample in a study of control samples from healthy donors and cancer patients. Sequenced by immunoSEQ multiplex PCR; TCRdb stores in-frame clones only, minus some. Seen here are some 120,000 clones, 75% to 95% observed once, and the top ten hold approximately 8.6%. The sequenced material came from blood. The receptor source for this set is a man aged 18 to 29 in good health. Both conserved end residues are part of each CDR3. The D gene is left open where the match is weak.

d_gene,v_gene,CDR3aa
-,TRBV4-1,CASSQAREYTDTQYF
-,TRBV28,CASVPGNTGELFF
-,TRBV10-3,CAISGTGAEAFF
TRBD1,TRBV19,CASSRWDSSNTIYF
-,TRBV10-2,CASSGLGSTNEKLFF
-,TRBV27,CASSRPGQNTEAFF
-,TRBV7-9,CASSSDGYTEAFF
-,TRBV9,CASSVESSGPNEQYF
TRBD1,TRBV30,CAWLAGQGRSLPGYTF
TRBD1,TRBV6-6,CASSYSRAGGLETQYF
TRBD2,TRBV11-2,CASSQLAGGRNEQFF
TRBD2,TRBV20-1,CSASLTSGKFQETQYF
TRBD2,TRBV3-1/TRBV3-2,CASSHTSGGAGELFF
TRBD1,TRBV6-6,CASSRKTGGGNQPQHF
-,TRBV5-1,CASSLERSTDTQYF
-,TRBV11-2,CASRTSGTTEAFF
-,TRBV5-1,CASSLDGAPNTEAFF
-,TRBV6-6,CASSLLGQGYSPLHF
TRBD2,TRBV6-2/TRBV6-3,CASSYGTSSYEQYF
-,TRBV7-9,CASSLTGHRAYEQYF
-,TRBV19,CASKQGNQPQHF
TRBD1,TRBV7-8,CASSLAPGGLNTGELFF
-,TRBV7-3,CASSLRGRETQYF
-,TRBV5-4,CASSLGVSGSGNTIYF
-,TRBV2,CASRRRGNSNQPQHF
-,TRBV19,CASSIIFGNTEAFF
TRBD1,TRBV29-1,CSARQGPYEQYF
-,TRBV7-9,CASSLAGTEAFF
TRBD2,TRBV3-1/TRBV3-2,CASSPSGGAREQFF
TRBD1,TRBV30,CAWSAVQGQGYTF
-,TRBV2,CASSGWKTQYF
TRBD2,TRBV6-4,CASSALAEPSTDTQYF
TRBD1,TRBV27,CASSSAGTGGVNTEAFF
-,TRBV7-9,CASSEAGDEKLFF
TRBD1,TRBV3-1/TRBV3-2,CASAVAGQGVYTIYF
-,TRBV27,CASSPLGEKLFF
-,TRBV9,CASSARWGEKTQYF
-,TRBV2,CASRANTEAFF
TRBD1,TRBV19,CASSGDRNQPQHF
TRBD1,TRBV19,CASRMLLTGVRGYTF
-,TRBV29-1,CSVRGVNYDTEAFF
-,TRBV27,CASNGGYEQYF
-,TRBV4-1,CASSQEPGFYGYTF
-,TRBV3-1/TRBV3-2,CASSQVQGDTQYF
TRBD2,TRBV5-1,CASSLQRGDTDTQYF
-,TRBV7-9,CASSLLGSAYGYTF
-,TRBV19,CASSIGAAGTNTEAFF
-,TRBV7-8,CASSLATRYYNSPLHF